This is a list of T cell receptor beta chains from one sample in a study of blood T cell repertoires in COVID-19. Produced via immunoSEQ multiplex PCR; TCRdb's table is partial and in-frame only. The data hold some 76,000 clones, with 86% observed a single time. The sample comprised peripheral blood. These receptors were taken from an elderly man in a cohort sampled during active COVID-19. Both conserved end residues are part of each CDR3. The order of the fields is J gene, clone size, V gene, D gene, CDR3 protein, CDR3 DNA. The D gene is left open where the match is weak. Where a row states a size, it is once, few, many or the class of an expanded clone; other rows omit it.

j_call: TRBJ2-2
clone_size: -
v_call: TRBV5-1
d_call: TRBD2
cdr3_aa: CASSMGGSSTGELFF
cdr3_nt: TGCGCCAGCAGCATGGGAGGGTCCAGCACCGGGGAGCTGTTTTTT

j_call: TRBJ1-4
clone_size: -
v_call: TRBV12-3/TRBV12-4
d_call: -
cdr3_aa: CASRQGYEKLFF
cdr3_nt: TGTGCCAGCAGACAGGGTTATGAAAAACTGTTTTTT

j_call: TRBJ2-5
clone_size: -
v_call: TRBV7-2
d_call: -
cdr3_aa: CASSLVRETQYF
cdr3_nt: TGTGCCAGCAGCTTAGTTCGAGAGACCCAGTACTTC

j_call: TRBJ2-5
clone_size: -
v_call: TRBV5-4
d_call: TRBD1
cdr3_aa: CASRRDRLKGETQYF
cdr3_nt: TGTGCCAGCAGACGGGACAGACTCAAGGGGGAGACCCAGTACTTC

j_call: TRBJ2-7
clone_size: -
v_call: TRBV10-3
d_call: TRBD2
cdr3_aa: CAIRKTSGLAGGPYEQYF
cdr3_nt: TGTGCCATCAGAAAAACGAGCGGACTAGCGGGGGGGCCCTACGAGCAGTACTTC

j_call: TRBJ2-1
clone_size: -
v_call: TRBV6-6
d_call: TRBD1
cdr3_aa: CASSYWDSYNEQFF
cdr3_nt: TGTGCCAGCAGTTACTGGGACAGTTACAATGAGCAGTTCTTC

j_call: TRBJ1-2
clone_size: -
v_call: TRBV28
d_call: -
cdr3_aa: CASSTSGGFGYGYTF
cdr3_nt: TGTGCCAGCAGTACGTCCGGGGGATTTGGCTATGGCTACACCTTC

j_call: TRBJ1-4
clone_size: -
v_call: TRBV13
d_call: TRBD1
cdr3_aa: CASSILDRRNEKLFF
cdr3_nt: TGTGCCAGCAGTATATTGGACAGGCGGAATGAAAAACTGTTTTTT

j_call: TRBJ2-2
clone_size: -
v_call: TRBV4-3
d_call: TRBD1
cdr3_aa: CASSQGLTGANTGELFF
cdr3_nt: TGCGCCAGCAGCCAAGGGCTAACAGGGGCCAACACCGGGGAGCTGTTTTTT

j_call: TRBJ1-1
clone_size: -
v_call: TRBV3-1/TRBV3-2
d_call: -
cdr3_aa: CASSPRPGTEAFF
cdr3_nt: TGTGCCAGCAGCCCCCGGCCGGGGACTGAAGCTTTCTTT

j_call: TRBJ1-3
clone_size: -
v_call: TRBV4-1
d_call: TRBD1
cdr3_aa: CASSQGTGGNTIYF
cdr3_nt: TGCGCCAGCAGCCAAGGGACAGGGGGAAACACCATATATTTT

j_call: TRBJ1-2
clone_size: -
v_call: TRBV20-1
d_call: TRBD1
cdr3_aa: CSAQGGPRYTF
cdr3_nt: TGCAGTGCCCAGGGGGGCCCACGCTACACCTTC

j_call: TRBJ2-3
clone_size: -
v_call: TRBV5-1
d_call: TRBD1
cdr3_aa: CASSMRTGTGSDTQYF
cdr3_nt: TGCGCCAGCAGCATGCGAACCGGGACAGGGTCAGATACGCAGTATTTT

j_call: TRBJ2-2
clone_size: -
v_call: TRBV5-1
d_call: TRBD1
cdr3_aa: CASSLAPRGLGELFF
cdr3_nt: TGCGCCAGCAGCTTGGCCCCCAGGGGGCTCGGGGAGCTGTTTTTT

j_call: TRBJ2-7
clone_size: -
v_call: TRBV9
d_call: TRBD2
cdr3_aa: CASSVSTSVHSYEQYF
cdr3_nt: TGTGCCAGCAGCGTCTCGACTAGCGTACACTCCTACGAGCAGTACTTC

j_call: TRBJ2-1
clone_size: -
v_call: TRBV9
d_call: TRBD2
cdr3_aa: CASSALAGGSYNEQFF
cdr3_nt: TGTGCCAGCAGCGCGCTAGCGGGGGGATCCTACAATGAGCAGTTCTTC

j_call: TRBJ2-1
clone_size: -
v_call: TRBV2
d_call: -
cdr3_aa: CASSEGEIENEQFF
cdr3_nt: TGTGCCAGCAGTGAAGGCGAAATAGAGAATGAGCAGTTCTTC

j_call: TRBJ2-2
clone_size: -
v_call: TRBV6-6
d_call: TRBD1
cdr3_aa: CASGGQGGTGELFF
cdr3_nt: TGTGCCAGTGGTGGACAGGGTGGGACCGGGGAGCTGTTTTTT

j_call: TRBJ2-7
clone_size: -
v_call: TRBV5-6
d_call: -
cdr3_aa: CASSLGQYEQYF
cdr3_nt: TGTGCCAGCAGCTTGGGCCAGTACGAGCAGTACTTC

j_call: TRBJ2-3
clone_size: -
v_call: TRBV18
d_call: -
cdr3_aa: CASSPQEGGGSDTQYF
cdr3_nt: TGTGCCAGCTCACCACAAGAGGGGGGGGGCTCAGATACGCAGTATTTT

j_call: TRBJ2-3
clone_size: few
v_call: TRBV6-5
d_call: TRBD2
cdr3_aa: CASSLTSGGTDTQYF
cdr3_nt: TGTGCCAGCAGCCTAACTAGCGGGGGCACAGATACGCAGTATTTT

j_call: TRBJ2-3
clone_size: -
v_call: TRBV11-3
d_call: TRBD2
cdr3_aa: CASSKSSGGTDTQYF
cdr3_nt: TGTGCCAGCAGCAAATCTAGCGGGGGCACAGATACGCAGTATTTT

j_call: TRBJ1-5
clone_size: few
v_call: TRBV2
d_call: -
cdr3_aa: CASSEAERDKPQHF
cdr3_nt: TGTGCCAGCAGTGAAGCCGAGCGGGATAAGCCCCAGCATTTT

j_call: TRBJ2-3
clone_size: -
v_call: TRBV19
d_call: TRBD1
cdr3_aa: CASSIGGTGKNTQYF
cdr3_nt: TGTGCCAGTAGTATAGGGGGGACAGGGAAAAATACGCAGTATTTT

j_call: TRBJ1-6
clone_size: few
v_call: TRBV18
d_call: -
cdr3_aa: CASSPDSISPLHF
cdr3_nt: TGTGCCAGCTCACCCGACAGTATCTCACCCCTCCACTTT

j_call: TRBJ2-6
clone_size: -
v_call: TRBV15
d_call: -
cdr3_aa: CATSGARSGANVLTF
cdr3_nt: TGTGCCACCAGCGGCGCCAGGTCTGGGGCCAACGTCCTGACTTTC

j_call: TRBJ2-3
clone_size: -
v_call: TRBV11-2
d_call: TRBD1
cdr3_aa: CASSLGQGLDTQYF
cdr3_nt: TGTGCCAGCAGCCTTGGACAGGGGCTTGATACGCAGTATTTT

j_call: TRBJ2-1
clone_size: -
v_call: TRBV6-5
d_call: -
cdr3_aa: CASTQVGSGEQFF
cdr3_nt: TGTGCCAGCACACAGGTCGGGTCGGGTGAGCAGTTCTTC

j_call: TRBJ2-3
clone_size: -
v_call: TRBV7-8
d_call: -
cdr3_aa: CASSLERGWADTQYF
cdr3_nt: TGTGCCAGCAGCTTAGAAAGGGGATGGGCAGATACGCAGTATTTT

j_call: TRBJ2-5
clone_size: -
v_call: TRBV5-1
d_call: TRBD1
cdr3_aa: CASSAGTGLETQYF
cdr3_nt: TGCGCCAGCAGCGCCGGGACAGGCCTAGAGACCCAGTACTTC

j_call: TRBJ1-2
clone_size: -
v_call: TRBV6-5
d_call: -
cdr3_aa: CASSKRTRNQHGYTF
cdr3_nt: TGTGCCAGCAGTAAGCGGACCCGAAACCAGCATGGCTACACCTTC

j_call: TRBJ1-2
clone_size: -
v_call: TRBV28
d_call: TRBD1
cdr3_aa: CASSTRTGGSGYGYTF
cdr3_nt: TGTGCCAGCAGTACGCGGACAGGGGGCAGTGGCTATGGCTACACCTTC

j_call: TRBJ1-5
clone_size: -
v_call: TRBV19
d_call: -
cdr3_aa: CASGARLDNQPQHF
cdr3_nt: TGTGCATCTGGAGCGCGACTCGACAATCAGCCCCAGCATTTT

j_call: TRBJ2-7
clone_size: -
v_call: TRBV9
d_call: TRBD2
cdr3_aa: CASSGWEGSYEQYF
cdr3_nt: TGTGCCAGCAGCGGTTGGGAGGGCTCCTACGAGCAGTACTTC

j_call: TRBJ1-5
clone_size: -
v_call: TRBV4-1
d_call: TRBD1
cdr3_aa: CASSQAPQGANQPQHF
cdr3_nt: TGCGCCAGCAGCCAAGCCCCCCAGGGGGCTAATCAGCCCCAGCATTTT

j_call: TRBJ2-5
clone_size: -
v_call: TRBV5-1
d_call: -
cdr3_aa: CASTGGSVQETQYF
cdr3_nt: TGCGCCAGCACGGGCGGTAGCGTCCAAGAGACCCAGTACTTC

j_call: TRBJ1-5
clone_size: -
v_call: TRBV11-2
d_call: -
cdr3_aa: CASSLDGIQPQHF
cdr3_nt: TGTGCCAGCAGCTTAGACGGTATTCAGCCCCAGCATTTT

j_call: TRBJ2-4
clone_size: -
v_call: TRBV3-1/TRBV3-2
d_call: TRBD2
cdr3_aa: CASSPSHSLAGIQYF
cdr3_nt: TGTGCCAGCAGCCCGAGTCATTCCCTAGCGGGCATTCAGTACTTC

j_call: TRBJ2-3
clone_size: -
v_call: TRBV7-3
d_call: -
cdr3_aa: CASSSDIASTDTQYF
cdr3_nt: TGTGCCAGCAGTTCTGACATTGCTAGCACAGATACGCAGTATTTT

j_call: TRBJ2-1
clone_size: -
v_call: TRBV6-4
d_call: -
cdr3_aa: CASSRVGDYNEQFF
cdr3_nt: TGTGCCAGCAGTCGGGTTGGTGACTACAATGAGCAGTTCTTC

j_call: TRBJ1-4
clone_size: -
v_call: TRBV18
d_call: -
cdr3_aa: CASSPQQSNEKLFF
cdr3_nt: TGTGCCAGCTCACCACAACAGAGCAATGAAAAACTGTTTTTT

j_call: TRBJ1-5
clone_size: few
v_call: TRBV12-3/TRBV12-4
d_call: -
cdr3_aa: CASSRGLSAPQHF
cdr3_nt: TGTGCCAGCAGTCGAGGCTTATCCGCGCCCCAGCATTTT

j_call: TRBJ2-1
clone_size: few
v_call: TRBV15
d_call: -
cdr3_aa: CATSRVGGGRDEQFF
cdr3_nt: TGTGCCACCAGCAGAGTAGGGGGGGGCCGCGATGAGCAGTTCTTC

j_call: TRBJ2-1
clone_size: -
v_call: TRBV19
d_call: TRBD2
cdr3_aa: CASSIGGTSGDLVHNEQFF
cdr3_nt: TGTGCCAGTAGTATAGGAGGGACTAGCGGGGACCTCGTGCACAATGAGCAGTTCTTC

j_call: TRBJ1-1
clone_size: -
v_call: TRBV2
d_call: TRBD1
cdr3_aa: CASTLGQTMNTEAFF
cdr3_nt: TGTGCCAGCACCCTGGGACAGACTATGAACACTGAAGCTTTCTTT

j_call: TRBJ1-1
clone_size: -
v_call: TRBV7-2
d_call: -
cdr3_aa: CASSIPQGGRTEAFF
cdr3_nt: TGTGCCAGCAGCATACCCCAGGGAGGGCGCACTGAAGCTTTCTTT

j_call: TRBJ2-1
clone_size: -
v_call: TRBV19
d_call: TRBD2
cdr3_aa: CASSIQRGDEQFF
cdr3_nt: TGTGCCAGTAGTATACAGCGGGGAGATGAGCAGTTCTTC

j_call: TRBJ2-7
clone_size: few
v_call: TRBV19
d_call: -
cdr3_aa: CASRDRNDYEQYF
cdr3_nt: TGTGCCAGTAGAGACAGGAATGACTACGAGCAGTACTTC

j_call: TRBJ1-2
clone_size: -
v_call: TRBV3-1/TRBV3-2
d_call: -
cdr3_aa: CASSQFNRADYGYTF
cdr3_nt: TGTGCCAGCAGCCAATTCAACAGGGCAGACTATGGCTACACCTTC

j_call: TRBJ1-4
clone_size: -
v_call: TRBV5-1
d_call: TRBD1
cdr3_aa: CASSPGTDGEKLFF
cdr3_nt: TGCGCCAGCAGCCCCGGGACAGATGGTGAAAAACTGTTTTTT

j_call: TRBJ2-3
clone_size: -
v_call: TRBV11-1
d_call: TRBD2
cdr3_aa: CASSLAGARTDTQYF
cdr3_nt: TGTGCCAGCAGCCTAGCGGGGGCGCGCACAGATACGCAGTATTTT

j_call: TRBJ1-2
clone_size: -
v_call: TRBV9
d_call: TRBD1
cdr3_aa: CASSVGVAVGQGWGYTF
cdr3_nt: TGTGCCAGCAGCGTAGGAGTCGCGGTGGGACAGGGGTGGGGCTACACCTTC

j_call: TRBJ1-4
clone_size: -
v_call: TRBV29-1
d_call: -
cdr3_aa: CSVAQNEKLFF
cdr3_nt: TGCAGCGTTGCCCAAAATGAAAAACTGTTTTTT

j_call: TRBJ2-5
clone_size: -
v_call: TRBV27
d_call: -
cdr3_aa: CASSLSSRQTQETQYF
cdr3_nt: TGTGCCAGCAGTTTATCCTCGAGACAGACACAAGAGACCCAGTACTTC

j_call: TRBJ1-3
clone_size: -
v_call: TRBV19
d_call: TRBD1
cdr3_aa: CASSSSYRDSFSGNTIYF
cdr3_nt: TGTGCCAGTAGTTCCTCCTACCGGGACAGTTTCTCTGGAAACACCATATATTTT